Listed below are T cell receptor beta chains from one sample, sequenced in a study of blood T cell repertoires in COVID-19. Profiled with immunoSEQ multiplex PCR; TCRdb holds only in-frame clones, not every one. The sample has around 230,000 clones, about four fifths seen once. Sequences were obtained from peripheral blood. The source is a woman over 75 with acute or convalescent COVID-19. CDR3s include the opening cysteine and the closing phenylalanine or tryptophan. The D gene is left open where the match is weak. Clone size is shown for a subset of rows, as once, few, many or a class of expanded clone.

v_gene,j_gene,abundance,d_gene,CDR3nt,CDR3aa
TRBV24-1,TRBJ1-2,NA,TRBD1,TGTGCCACCAGTGCGGGACAGGCGTATGGCTACACCTTC,CATSAGQAYGYTF
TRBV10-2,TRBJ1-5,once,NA,TGCGCCAGCATAAATAGCAATCAGCCCCAGCATTTT,CASINSNQPQHF
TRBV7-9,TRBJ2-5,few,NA,TGTGCCAGCAGCTTAGCTCCACAGGGTGGGACCCAGTACTTC,CASSLAPQGGTQYF
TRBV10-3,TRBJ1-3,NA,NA,TGTGCCATCAGTGAATCCCCACGGGGCACCATATATTTT,CAISESPRGTIYF
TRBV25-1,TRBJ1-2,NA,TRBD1,TGTGCCAGCAGTGAATCCCCAGGGGGAAGGTATGGCTACACCTTC,CASSESPGGRYGYTF
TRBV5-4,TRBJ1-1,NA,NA,TGTGCCAGCAGCTCCCTAGCGATTACGAGGAACACTGAAGCTTTCTTT,CASSSLAITRNTEAFF
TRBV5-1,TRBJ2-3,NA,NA,TGCGCCAGCAGCTCTGGCCGGAGGACAGATACGCAGTATTTT,CASSSGRRTDTQYF
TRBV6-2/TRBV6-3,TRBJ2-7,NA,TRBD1,TGTGCCAGCAGTTACGGGATTGGACAGGCTTACGAGCAGTACTTC,CASSYGIGQAYEQYF
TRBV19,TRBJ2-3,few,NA,TGTGCCAGTACCCCCCTCGGAACAGGGATGGCAGATACGCAGTATTTT,CASTPLGTGMADTQYF
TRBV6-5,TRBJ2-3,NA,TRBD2,TGTGCCAGCAGTTATAGCGGGGGGCCTGCAGATACGCAGTATTTT,CASSYSGGPADTQYF
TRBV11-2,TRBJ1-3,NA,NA,TGTGCCAGCAGCTTACAGGGCTCCTCTGGAAACACCATATATTTT,CASSLQGSSGNTIYF
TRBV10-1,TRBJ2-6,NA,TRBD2,TGCGCCACCGGGGGGATTTCTGGGGCCAACGTCCTGACTTTC,CATGGISGANVLTF
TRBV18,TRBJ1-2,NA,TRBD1,TGTGCCAGCTCACCCACCCCCGACAGGGCTGCCTATGGCTACACCTTC,CASSPTPDRAAYGYTF
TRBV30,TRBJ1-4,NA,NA,TGTGCCTGGAGTCGAGGAGTTAATGAAAAACTGTTTTTT,CAWSRGVNEKLFF
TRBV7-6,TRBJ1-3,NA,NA,TGTGCCAGCAGCTTAGCGCGGGAAGGTAGAGGAAACACCATATATTTT,CASSLAREGRGNTIYF
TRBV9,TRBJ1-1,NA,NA,TGTGCCAGCAGCGTAGTGGCAGGTTTCAGCACTGAAGCTTTCTTT,CASSVVAGFSTEAFF
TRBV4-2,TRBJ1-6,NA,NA,TGTGCCAGCAGCCAACCTGGGGGGGGGAAGAGCTCCTATAATTCACCCCTCCACTTT,CASSQPGGGKSSYNSPLHF
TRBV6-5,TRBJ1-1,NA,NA,TGTGCCAGCAGTTACTCGGAGGCATCTGAAGCTTTCTTT,CASSYSEASEAFF
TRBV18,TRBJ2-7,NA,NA,TGTGCCAGCTCACCAGCTGGTAGTCTTCCCTACGAGCAGTACTTC,CASSPAGSLPYEQYF
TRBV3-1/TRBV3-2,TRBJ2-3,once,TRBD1,TGTGCCAGCAGCCACGGTGGACAGGGCCCGCCGTCGACGCAGTATTTT,CASSHGGQGPPSTQYF
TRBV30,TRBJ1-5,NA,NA,TGTGCCTGGAGTGTACGTTCAGGTGGTAATCAGCCCCAGCATTTT,CAWSVRSGGNQPQHF
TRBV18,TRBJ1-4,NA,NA,TGTGCCAGCTCATCGACAGGAACTAATGAAAAACTGTTTTTT,CASSSTGTNEKLFF
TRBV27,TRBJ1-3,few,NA,TGTGCCAGCAGTCCCTACAGTCGGGGCTCTGGAAACACCATATATTTT,CASSPYSRGSGNTIYF
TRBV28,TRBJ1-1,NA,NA,TGTGCCAGCAGGTATACGACAGGGAACACTGAAGCTTTCTTT,CASRYTTGNTEAFF
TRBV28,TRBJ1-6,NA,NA,TGTGCCAGCAGCCCCCGGTGGGGCCGTAGCTCCTATAATTCACCCCTCCACTTT,CASSPRWGRSSYNSPLHF
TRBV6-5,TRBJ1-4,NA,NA,TGTGCCAGCAGTTACTCCTCGAGATTCAATGAAAAACTGTTTTTT,CASSYSSRFNEKLFF
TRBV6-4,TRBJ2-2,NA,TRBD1,TGTGCCAGCAGAGGACAGGGGGGCACCGGGGAGCTGTTTTTT,CASRGQGGTGELFF
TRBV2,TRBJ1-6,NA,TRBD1,TGTGCCAGCGGGGGACAGGCCTTTAATTCACCCCTCCACTTT,CASGGQAFNSPLHF
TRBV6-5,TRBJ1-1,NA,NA,TGTGCCAGCAGTTACTCGGACAGATCGAACACTGAAGCTTTCTTT,CASSYSDRSNTEAFF
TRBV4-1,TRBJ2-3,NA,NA,TGCGCCAGCAGCCAAGTTGGGGGCCCTAGCAGGGTCAGGTATTTT,CASSQVGGPSRVRYF
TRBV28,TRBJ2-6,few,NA,TGTGCCAGCAGTAAAGCCGGCAGGGCTGGGGCCAACGTCCTGACTTTC,CASSKAGRAGANVLTF
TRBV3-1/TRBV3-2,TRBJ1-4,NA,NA,TGTGCCAGCAGCCAAGATCTTCCCGAGGGCCTTGCAGCTAATGAAAAACTGTTTTTT,CASSQDLPEGLAANEKLFF
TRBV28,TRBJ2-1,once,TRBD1,TGTGCCAGCAGTTTATTGGACAGGGGTGAGCAGTTCTTC,CASSLLDRGEQFF
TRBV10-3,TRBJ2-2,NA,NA,TGTGCCATCAGCCCCTTTTTGACCGGGGGAACCGGGGAGCTGTTTTTT,CAISPFLTGGTGELFF
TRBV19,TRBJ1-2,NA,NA,TGTGCCAGTAGTAGCCCCAGGGATAACTATGGCTACACCTTC,CASSSPRDNYGYTF
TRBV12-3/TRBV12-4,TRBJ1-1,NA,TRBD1,TGTGCCAGCAGCAAGGACAGGGCGACTGAAGCTTTCTTT,CASSKDRATEAFF
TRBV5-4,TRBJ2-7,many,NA,TGTGCCAGCAGCTTGGACCGTTTGCAGTTAAGCTCCTACGAGCAGTACTTC,CASSLDRLQLSSYEQYF
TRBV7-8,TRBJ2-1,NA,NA,TGTGCCAGCAGCTACAATTATGGCTCCTACAATGAGCAGTTCTTC,CASSYNYGSYNEQFF
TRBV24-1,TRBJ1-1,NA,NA,TGTGCCACCGGGGCCCCGAACACTGAAGCTTTCTTT,CATGAPNTEAFF
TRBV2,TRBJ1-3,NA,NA,TGTGCCAGCAGTGATCGGGGGGGAAGTGGAAACACCATATATTTT,CASSDRGGSGNTIYF
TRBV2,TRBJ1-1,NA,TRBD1,TGTGCCAGCAGTCCCGGGACAGTGAACACTGAAGCTTTCTTT,CASSPGTVNTEAFF
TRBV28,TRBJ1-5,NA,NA,TGTGCCAGCAGACAGGGTTGGGGCAATCAGCCCCAGCATTTT,CASRQGWGNQPQHF
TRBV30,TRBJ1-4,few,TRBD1,TGTGCCTGCTGGGACAGGGAATTAGATGAAAAACTGTTTTTT,CACWDRELDEKLFF
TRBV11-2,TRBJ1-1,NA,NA,TGTGCCAGCAGCCCCGATACATCCTACACTGAAGCTTTCTTT,CASSPDTSYTEAFF
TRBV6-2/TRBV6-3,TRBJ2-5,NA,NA,TGTGCCAGCAGTTTTTCCCCGGGGTTAGGAAAAGAGACCCAGTACTTC,CASSFSPGLGKETQYF
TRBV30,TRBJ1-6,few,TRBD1,TGTGCCTTCATTCGGGGACAGGATTCACCCCTCCACTTT,CAFIRGQDSPLHF
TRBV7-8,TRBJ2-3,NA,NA,TGTGCCAGCAGCTTTTGGGAGGACAGGGAGGGGGATACGCAGTATTTT,CASSFWEDREGDTQYF
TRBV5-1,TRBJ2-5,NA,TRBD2,TGCGCCAGCAGATACGGGACTAACGATCGGGGGACCCAGTACTTC,CASRYGTNDRGTQYF
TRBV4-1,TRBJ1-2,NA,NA,TGCGCCAGCAGCCAAGATGCCAGGATCTATGGCTACACCTTC,CASSQDARIYGYTF